The 27 T cell receptor beta chains reported below all come from one sample, sequenced in a study of cytotoxic CD8 clonotypes in ibrutinib-treated CLL. Some clones are missing from TCRdb's copy, which holds only in-frame ones; the method was immunoSEQ multiplex PCR. The table lists about 63,000 clones, around 60% of them singletons. This specimen was PBMCs, taken after 12 months of ibrutinib treatment. These receptors were collected from a human donor with chronic lymphocytic leukemia.

Ten or more counts support this clone. The chain couples TRBV28 to TRBJ1-5; D gene uncertain. Trimming pared 11 bases from V and 7 bases from J, leaving 9 bases between. The CDR3 covers 10 residues. The V gene's germline CDR1 is MDHEN and CDR2 SYDVKM. CDR3 DNA sequence: TGTGCCGCGAATAAACAGCCCCAGCATTTT. Amino acid sequence: CAANKQPQHF.

This clone has a handful of counts. J is TRBJ1-1 and V is TRBV9; D perhaps matches TRBD1 (6 bases). The length of the CDR3 is 16 residues. V shed 0 bases and J shed 5 bases, with 17 bases lying between them. CDR1 is SGDLS, CDR2 YYNGEE, per germline. The CDR3 here is CASSVVAAGAVTEAFF. In DNA form, the CDR3 reads TGTGCCAGCAGCGTAGTGGCGGCAGGGGCAGTTACTGAAGCTTTCTTT.

This clone was recorded many times. V and J are TRBV6-1 and TRBJ1-6; 7 bases line up with TRBD1. The J segment lost 7 bases and the V segment lost 1 base, leaving 4 bases of the junction unmatched. Looked up from germline, CDR1 is MNHNS and CDR2 is SASEGT. The CDR3 consists of 15 residues. The CDR3 nucleotides are TGTGCCAGCAGTGAAGAGGGACAGAAAAATTCACCCCTCCACTTT. Its translation is CASSEEGQKNSPLHF.

This chain connects TRBV15 to TRBJ2-7; D unresolved. Looked up from germline, CDR1 is LNHNV and CDR2 is YYDKDF (reference sequence). Between the trimmed V and J ends, which lost 0 bases and 3 bases, there was a span of 9 bases. This CDR3 region has 14 residues. CDR3 coding DNA: TGTGCCACCAGCAGAGATCGAGTGAGCTACGAGCAGTACTTC. It translates to CATSRDRVSYEQYF.

This chain links TRBV19 with TRBJ1-4; D remains unclear. The V end lost 3 bases, the J end lost 8 bases, and 7 bases lay between the germline ends. Germline V gives CDR1 LNHDA, CDR2 SQIVND (reference sequence). The CDR3 consists of 12 residues. This CDR3 reads CASSIRREKLFF. In DNA form, the CDR3 reads TGTGCCAGTAGTATCCGCAGGGAAAAACTGTTTTTT.

The J gene is TRBJ2-2, the V gene TRBV7-2; TRBD2 matches 10 bases. Germline trimming cut 5 bases from V and 6 bases from J; bases unmatched to any gene: 3. CDR1 and CDR2 (germline): SGHTA, FQGNSA. The CDR3 runs to 14 residues. Here the CDR3 reads CASSTGTSAGELFF. DNA for the CDR3: TGTGCCAGCAGCACCGGGACTAGCGCCGGGGAGCTGTTTTTT.

The CDR3 DNA reads as TGTGCCAGCAGCCCGGACAGGGTGGCGAATCAGCCCCAGCATTTT. It encodes CASSPDRVANQPQHF. The V call is TRBV28, the J call TRBJ1-5; 8 bases are a match to TRBD1. The CDR3 runs 15 residues. The germline CDR1 and CDR2 sequences are MDHEN and SYDVKM. After removal of 6 bases from V and 4 bases from J, the junction contained 8 bases not matched to a gene.

This clone has only a few counts. The genes are TRBV6-5 and TRBJ2-7; no clear D gene. Trimming took off 6 bases at V and 5 bases at J, with 11 bases between the two ends. Looked up from germline, CDR1 is MNHEY and CDR2 is SVGAGI. CDR3 length: 12 residues. The CDR3 DNA reads TGTGCCAGCAGCCGCCCTCCCCACGAGCAGTACTTC. Protein sequence: CASSRPPHEQYF.

The chain has TRBV27 and TRBJ2-2; no definite D call. Per germline, CDR1 MNHEY and CDR2 SMNVEV (reference sequence). CDR3 length: 13 residues. V was shortened by 0 bases and J by 4 bases, with 3 bases between the two germline ends. The CDR3 DNA is TGTGCCAGCAGTTTATCGGGCACCGGGGAGCTGTTTTTT. This translates into CASSLSGTGELFF.

V usage is TRBV5-1 and J usage is TRBJ2-1; D gene ambiguous. The CDR3 has 16 residues. In germline, CDR1 is SGHRS, CDR2 YFSETQ. Trimming left V 6 bases short and J 2 bases short, with 18 bases between. The CDR3 coding sequence is TGCGCCAGCACCATCTCCCCAAGTCTCGCCTACAATGAGCAGTTCTTC. Encoded protein: CASTISPSLAYNEQFF.

This clone was counted many times. The J gene is TRBJ2-1, the V gene TRBV11-2, with D hard to call. V lost 1 base and J lost 4, with 8 bases in between. The CDR3 sequence is 14 residues long. Germline CDR1 reads SGHAT; CDR2 reads FQNNGV. This CDR3 is CASSLVASYNEQFF. The CDR3 DNA reads TGTGCCAGCAGCTTAGTGGCTAGTTACAATGAGCAGTTCTTC.

V gene TRBV4-1 combines with J gene TRBJ2-3, with D unclear. The length of the CDR3 is 13 residues. V shed 0 bases and J shed 5 bases, with 6 bases lying between them. Germline-derived CDR1 and CDR2 are MGHRA and YSYEKL. The CDR3 bases are TGCGCCAGCAGCCAAGATAGAGGAGATACGCAGTATTTT. It is translated as CASSQDRGDTQYF.

This chain joins TRBV11-2 and TRBJ2-6; D is unclear. The CDR3 extends over 15 amino acids. The germline gives CDR1 SGHAT, CDR2 FQNNGV. The V and J ends lost 5 bases and 2 bases respectively, with 10 bases between them. The CDR3 coding sequence is TGTGCCAGCAGCCTCCTACCTACTGGGGCCAACGTCCTGACTTTC. It yields the protein CASSLLPTGANVLTF.

The CDR3 coding sequence is TGTGCCAGCAGCAAAGCTTTAGGGGGCGTATCCTACCGCTCCTACGAGCAGTACTTC. Protein sequence: CASSKALGGVSYRSYEQYF. This chain links TRBV21-1 with TRBJ2-7; the DNA was not used to check the table's D call, TRBD1. TRBV21-1 is marked as a pseudogene. The CDR3 contains 19 residues.

The chain links TRBV6-6 to TRBJ1-4; D is uncertain. The CDR3 loop spans 14 amino acids. Between the trimmed V and J ends, which lost 2 bases and 5 bases, there was a span of 9 bases. Germline V gene sequence: CDR1 MNHNY, CDR2 SVGAGI (reference sequence). Here the CDR3 reads CASSYGGTNEKLFF. CDR3 nucleotide sequence: TGTGCCAGCAGTTACGGCGGCACAAATGAAAAACTGTTTTTT.

The chain couples TRBV6-1 to TRBJ2-4, with 7 bases identical to TRBD1. The V gene's germline CDR1 is MNHNS and CDR2 SASEGT. The ends lost 4 bases at V and 0 bases at J; junction bases unmatched: 12. The CDR3 length is 18 residues. The CDR3 loop is CASSATDRYGLAKNIQYF. CDR3 bases: TGTGCCAGCAGTGCTACGGACAGGTACGGCCTAGCCAAAAACATTCAGTACTTC.

This chain links TRBV9 with TRBJ2-2, with TRBD1 as a possible D gene (6 bases). CDR1 is SGDLS and CDR2 is YYNGEE in the germline V gene. V dropped 0 bases and J dropped 2 bases, with 8 bases sitting between them. There are 15 residues in the CDR3. CDR3 protein: CASSVAGQNTGELFF. The CDR3 nucleotides read TGTGCCAGCAGCGTAGCGGGACAAAACACCGGGGAGCTGTTTTTT.

This clone showed up just a few times. The V call is TRBV5-6, the J call TRBJ1-2; D is uncertain. This CDR3 spans 15 amino acids. Germline lookup yields CDR1 SGHDT and CDR2 YYEEEE. V lost 0 bases, J lost 8 bases, and 17 bases lay in between. The CDR3 region has the DNA TGTGCCAGCAGCTTGGTTTACCAGGCTAATACCGGCTACACCTTC. It translates to CASSLVYQANTGYTF.

This clone was counted ten times or more. This chain uses TRBV6-6 with TRBJ1-5; no reliable D call. Germline V lookup: CDR1 MNHNY, CDR2 SVGAGI (reference sequence). Trimming took 2 bases from V and 0 from J, leaving 8 bases between them. The CDR3 contains 15 residues. The CDR3 region is CASSYRDNSNQPQHF. The CDR3 DNA follows: TGTGCCAGCAGTTACAGGGATAATAGCAATCAGCCCCAGCATTTT.

This clone was recorded once. The V call is TRBV13, the J call TRBJ1-2; D might be TRBD1 (6 bases). This CDR3 comprises 11 residues. Trimming removed 6 bases at V and 4 bases at J, with 6 bases between. Germline CDR1 and CDR2: PRHDT and FYEKMQ (reference sequence). The chain's CDR3 is CASRTGYGYTF. The CDR3 coding sequence is TGTGCCAGCAGGACAGGCTATGGCTACACCTTC.

This chain connects TRBV5-1 to TRBJ2-2; TRBD1 or TRBD2 may be the D gene (5 bases each). In germline, CDR1 is SGHRS, CDR2 YFSETQ. Trimming removed 6 bases from V and 5 bases from J, with 11 bases in between. The CDR3 loop spans 13 amino acids. The CDR3, as DNA: TGCGCCAGCATTGAGGGGTTGACCGGGGAGCTGTTTTTT. The encoded protein is CASIEGLTGELFF.

This clone turned up a few times. The chain joins TRBV19 to TRBJ2-2, with D unclear. Trimming took off 7 bases at V and 0 bases at J, with 15 bases between the two ends. The CDR3 consists of 16 residues. CDR1 and CDR2 (germline): LNHDA, SQIVND (reference sequence). As DNA, the CDR3 is TGTGCCAGTATTACCCCTTTTGGACCGAACACCGGGGAGCTGTTTTTT. Translating it yields CASITPFGPNTGELFF.

This clone was seen many times. The chain joins TRBV5-8 to TRBJ2-4, with 8 bases aligning to TRBD1. Trimming removed 0 bases from V and 9 bases from J; junction bases left unmatched: 5. The CDR3 is 14 amino acids. Germline V gene lookup returns CDR1 SGHTS and CDR2 YDEGEE. CDR3 coding DNA: TGTGCCAGCAGCTTGGTGCAGGGGACAGGCATTCAGTACTTC. This translates into CASSLVQGTGIQYF.

CDR3 protein: CASSFTGHGNEKLFF. In DNA, the CDR3 is TGCGCCAGCAGCTTCACAGGGCATGGAAATGAAAAACTGTTTTTT. The rearrangement joins TRBV4-1 to TRBJ1-4; TRBD1 might be the D (6 bases). CDR3 length: 15 residues. V was trimmed by 5 bases and J by 5 bases, leaving 15 bases between them. The germline gives CDR1 MGHRA, CDR2 YSYEKL.

V is TRBV10-3 and J is TRBJ2-7; TRBD2 might be the D (5 bases). The V end was cut by 9 bases, the J end by 5 bases, with 14 bases between. From germline, CDR1 is ENHRY and CDR2 SYGVKD. The CDR3 loop spans 12 amino acids. The CDR3 bases are TGTGCCATACTCGACTACGTCGACGAGCAGTACGTC. Protein product: CAILDYVDEQYV.

The chain couples TRBV5-1 to TRBJ2-6, with D perhaps given as TRBD1 or TRBD2 (5 bases each). Germline CDR1 and CDR2: SGHRS and YFSETQ. The CDR3 loop spans 17 amino acids. V was clipped by 4 bases and J by 0 bases, with 14 bases between them. The CDR3: CASSEGRAVSGANVLTF. CDR3 sequence (DNA): TGCGCCAGCAGCGAGGGACGGGCTGTCTCTGGGGCCAACGTCCTGACTTTC.

The rearrangement uses TRBV5-1 and TRBJ2-5; the D is unclear. CDR3 length: 14 residues. CDR1 is SGHRS and CDR2 is YFSETQ in the germline V gene. V was pared by 4 bases and J by 1 base, with 11 bases between. The CDR3 nucleotides are TGCGCCAGCAGCCAACAATCGGGCCAAGAGACCCAGTACTTC. This sequence encodes CASSQQSGQETQYF.